The text below deals with one T cell receptor (beta chain). The target antigen is unknown. Germline V CDR1 and CDR2: MDHEN, SYDVKM. V lost 6 bases, J lost 11 bases, and 11 bases stayed unmatched. The CDR3 is made up of 14 amino acids. The sample comes from a study of T cell responses to AZD1222 COVID-19 vaccine. Study findings and constraints: There were vaccine-associated CD4 TCRs across spike, dominant at 160-218 and 743-854.

The data were produced by immunoSEQ multiplex PCR, yet TCRdb's version contains in-frame clones alone and is incomplete. The top ten hold approximately 16% of the sample, which has 110,000 or so clones, roughly 86% seen once. The sample consisted of peripheral blood, taken 28 days after the second AZD1222 dose. The sequence derives from an adult who received the AZD1222 COVID-19 vaccine. V gene TRBV28 combines with J gene TRBJ1-5; 9 bases line up with TRBD1. The CDR3 sequence: CASRGTGYGSAQHF. The CDR3 DNA sequence: TGTGCCAGCAGGGGGACAGGGTACGGCTCGGCCCAGCATTTT.